Shown below are 5 T cell receptor beta chains from a single sample sequenced in a study of T cells in localized non-small cell lung cancer. The assay was immunoSEQ multiplex PCR, and TCRdb's table has in-frame clones only and misses some. The table shows under 35,000 clones, with about 91% occurring only once. The sample consisted of peripheral blood mononuclear cells, taken before any cancer treatment. These receptors all stem from a female donor of 60 years or more with stage II lung adenocarcinoma.

The CDR3 reads CASRFRGGVETQYF. The CDR3 DNA is TGTGCCAGCAGATTTAGAGGGGGAGTGGAGACCCAGTACTTC. The V and J genes are TRBV7-6 and TRBJ2-5, with D maybe TRBD1 (6 bases). The CDR3 totals 14 residues. Germline CDR1 reads SGHVS; CDR2 reads FNYEAQ. The germline V and J ends were trimmed by 6 bases and 5 bases, with 16 bases remaining between them.

This clone was seen a handful of times. The chain couples TRBV14 to TRBJ1-4; D ambiguous. The CDR3 contains 16 residues. The V end lost 1 base, the J end lost 8 bases, and 17 bases lay between the germline ends. CDR1 is SGHDN, CDR2 FVKESK, per germline. CDR3 nucleotides: TGTGCCAGCAGCCAAGGAGGAGGGTTCGTACAAGAAAAACTGTTTTTT. Translated, it gives CASSQGGGFVQEKLFF.

The chain couples TRBV28 to TRBJ2-7, with 9 bases that match TRBD2. V lost 6 bases and J lost 0; bases outside the gene matches: 18. CDR1 MDHEN and CDR2 SYDVKM come from the germline V gene. The CDR3 is 19 residues long. The CDR3: CASSLGVAGVEGPSYEQYF. DNA of the CDR3: TGTGCCAGCAGCCTAGGGGTAGCGGGAGTGGAAGGACCCTCCTACGAGCAGTACTTC.

This clone came up a few times. This chain connects TRBV29-1 to TRBJ1-2; D unresolved. Trimming shortened V by 7 bases and J by 2 bases, and 17 bases separated the two germline ends. This CDR3 has 14 residues. The germline V gene has CDR1 SQVTM and CDR2 ANQGSEA. The CDR3 sequence is CSALTWSSNYGYTF. As DNA, the CDR3 is TGCAGCGCTCTTACCTGGAGTTCAAACTATGGCTACACCTTC.

V usage is TRBV29-1 and J usage is TRBJ1-1; D gene uncertain. The length of the CDR3 is 13 residues. The V end lost 2 bases, the J end lost 11 bases, and 18 bases lay between the germline ends. Germline CDR1 reads SQVTM; CDR2 reads ANQGSEA. DNA for the CDR3: TGCAGCGTTGAACCCACTTCTCTCAGGATTGCTTTCTTT. Translating it yields CSVEPTSLRIAFF.